These 32 T cell receptor beta chains came from one sample sequenced in a study of HIV-infected patients and healthy controls. Roughly three months, about 14 weeks, into antiretroviral therapy, follow-up blood was collected. No cell fractionation was done, so the repertoire covers all unsorted peripheral blood T cells. Alpha and beta constant-region primers primed reverse transcription of around 500 ng RNA. Each of the alpha and beta chains got its own library through chain-specific third strand synthesis with indices. TCRdb redid the calling of the 5' RACE reads with MiXCR, one entry per CDR3 protein. The sample consists of some 10,000 distinct CDR3 sequences, approximately 5.9% of them appearing once. This specimen was blood, taken during antiretroviral therapy. All receptors come from an adult with HIV infection. The donor label of this sample is uncertain.

This clonotype has just a few counts. V is TRBV27 and J is TRBJ2-3; D is possibly TRBD2 (5 bases). The CDR3 runs to 14 residues. Germline V gene data show CDR1 as MNHEY and CDR2 as SMNVEV (reference sequence). The ends were cut back, 3 bases at V and 6 bases at J, with 13 bases in the middle. In DNA, the CDR3 is TGTGCCAGCAGTTTGGGAGTCCCTCGGGATACGCAGTATTTT. This codes for CASSLGVPRDTQYF.

This clonotype showed up many times. This chain uses TRBV18 with TRBJ2-6; D is ambiguous. This CDR3 region has 17 residues. Deletions cut 1 base from V and 2 bases from J, with 12 bases between. In germline, CDR1 is KGHSH, CDR2 LQKENI. The CDR3 reads CASSPRSSAAGANVLTF. The CDR3 bases are TGTGCCAGCTCACCACGATCGTCGGCAGCTGGGGCCAACGTCCTGACTTTC.

The chain carries TRBV9 and TRBJ2-5, with D perhaps given as TRBD1 or TRBD2 (5 bases each). The germline V and J ends were trimmed by 3 bases and 2 bases, with 11 bases remaining between them. The germline gives CDR1 SGDLS, CDR2 YYNGEE. The CDR3 consists of 14 residues. The CDR3: CASSGGAEQETQYF. In nucleotides, the CDR3 is TGTGCCAGCAGCGGAGGGGCGGAGCAAGAGACCCAGTACTTC.

The table lists this clonotype with many counts. The chain recombines TRBV20-1 with TRBJ2-3, with D tentatively TRBD1 or TRBD2 (6 bases each). The CDR3 has 14 amino acids. V dropped 8 bases and J dropped 3 bases, with 18 bases sitting between them. CDR1 and CDR2 from the germline V gene are DFQATT and SNEGSKA (reference sequence). For the CDR3, the DNA is TGCAGTCTCCCTAGGGGGGAAAAAACAGATACGCAGTATTTT. Amino acid sequence: CSLPRGEKTDTQYF.

This clonotype was observed many times. The rearrangement links TRBV6-2 or TRBV6-3 to TRBJ2-5, with D tentatively TRBD1 or TRBD2 (5 bases each). Germline CDR1 and CDR2: MNHEY and SVGEGT. V dropped 8 bases and J dropped 0 bases, with 13 bases sitting between them. This CDR3 contains 14 residues. CDR3 in DNA: TGTGCCAGCGAGGGGAAGATGTACCAAGAGACCCAGTACTTC. Protein product: CASEGKMYQETQYF.

This clonotype occurred many times. This chain connects TRBV6-5 to TRBJ2-6, with D maybe TRBD2 (5 bases). V lost 4 bases and J lost 2, with 12 bases in between. The CDR3 sequence is 16 residues long. Germline V CDR1 and CDR2: MNHEY, SVGAGI. CDR3: CASSWTRSAGANVLTF. CDR3 in DNA: TGTGCCAGCAGTTGGACTCGCTCTGCTGGGGCCAACGTCCTGACTTTC.

The sample holds many counts of this clonotype. The chain is built from TRBV19 and TRBJ1-1, with 7 bases matching TRBD1. With V trimmed by 7 bases and J by 6 bases, 11 bases remained unmatched. Germline lookup yields CDR1 LNHDA and CDR2 SQIVND (reference sequence). This CDR3 spans 14 amino acids. CDR3 sequence: CASKIRGQSAEAFF. CDR3 coding DNA: TGTGCCAGTAAGATTAGGGGGCAAAGCGCTGAAGCTTTCTTT.

This clonotype appeared many times. J is TRBJ2-1 and V is TRBV6-5; 15 positions match TRBD2. Germline CDR1 MNHEY, CDR2 SVGAGI. V lost 6 bases, J lost 7 bases, and 4 bases stayed unmatched. CDR3 size: 15 residues. This chain's CDR3 is CASSWTSGRGNEQFF. CDR3 DNA: TGTGCCAGCAGCTGGACTAGCGGGAGGGGTAATGAGCAGTTCTTC.

By its share, this clonotype is medium-sized. This chain uses TRBV20-1 with TRBJ2-7, with 14 positions matching TRBD2. Germline V lookup: CDR1 DFQATT, CDR2 SNEGSKA (reference sequence). CDR3 size: 14 residues. J was trimmed by 9 bases and V by 6 bases; bases with no gene match: 10. CDR3 residues: CSANTGTSGSRQYF. CDR3 DNA: TGCAGTGCCAATACCGGGACTAGCGGGAGTAGGCAGTACTTC.

This clonotype was seen at least ten times. J is TRBJ2-3 and V is TRBV20-1, with TRBD2 identical over 14 bases. Trimming cost V 5 bases and J 6 bases; bases outside gene matches: 10. Germline CDR1 DFQATT, CDR2 SNEGSKA (reference sequence). The CDR3 is 16 amino acids. DNA for the CDR3: TGCAGTGCTGACCTGGGACTAGCGGGAGTAGGGGATACGCAGTATTTT. It encodes CSADLGLAGVGDTQYF.

The table lists this clonotype with many counts. The chain has TRBV28 and TRBJ1-1; 8 nucleotides align to TRBD1. From germline, CDR1 is MDHEN and CDR2 SYDVKM. V was pared by 5 bases and J by 1 base, with 9 bases of the junction left unmatched. This CDR3 has 16 residues. This CDR3 is CASSPPGQGGNTEAFF. The CDR3 DNA is TGTGCCAGCAGTCCCCCCGGACAGGGAGGGAACACTGAAGCTTTCTTT.

This clonotype was counted ten times or more. The V gene is TRBV5-6, the J gene TRBJ2-7; tentative D call: TRBD2 (6 bases). Trimming took off 3 bases at V and 2 bases at J, with 15 bases between the two ends. This CDR3 has 15 amino acids. The germline gives CDR1 SGHDT, CDR2 YYEEEE. CDR3 DNA: TGTGCCAGCAGCTACACCGGGACGGGGGCCTACGAGCAGTACTTC. Translated: CASSYTGTGAYEQYF.

This clonotype was observed many times. The rearrangement uses TRBV7-2 and TRBJ2-3; no clear D. The V gene's germline CDR1 is SGHTA and CDR2 FQGNSA. The CDR3 contains 17 residues. The V and J ends lost 6 bases and 2 bases respectively, with 21 bases between them. CDR3 loop: CASRFNVDMNPTDTQYF. Written as DNA, the CDR3 is TGTGCCAGCAGATTCAATGTGGATATGAACCCCACAGATACGCAGTATTTT.

By proportion, this clonotype is medium-sized. The chain uses TRBV4-2 and TRBJ2-3, with D possibly being TRBD2 (6 bases). Trimming took off 1 base at V and 3 bases at J, with 14 bases between the two ends. The germline CDR1 and CDR2 sequences are LGHNA and YNFKEQ. The CDR3 length is 16 residues. The CDR3 nucleotides read TGTGCCAGCAGCCAAGCTGTGTGGGGGGAGACAGATACGCAGTATTTT. Translation: CASSQAVWGETDTQYF.

This clonotype was counted at least ten times. V is TRBV7-2 and J is TRBJ2-2; D is possibly TRBD1 or TRBD2 (5 bases each). Germline loops: CDR1 SGHTA, CDR2 FQGNSA. The CDR3 is 16 residues long. V lost 5 bases to trimming and J lost 1 base, with 14 bases between them. In nucleotides, the CDR3 is TGTGCCAGCAGCAAACCGGGACGGCTGAACACCGGGGAGCTGTTTTTT. It yields the protein CASSKPGRLNTGELFF.

V and J are TRBV9 and TRBJ2-3; unclear D gene. Deletions cut 4 bases from V and 0 bases from J, with 15 bases between. Per the germline V gene, CDR1 is SGDLS and CDR2 is YYNGEE. The CDR3 consists of 16 residues. The CDR3 sequence is CASSLGNYPSTDTQYF. CDR3 DNA: TGTGCCAGCAGCCTGGGCAACTACCCAAGCACAGATACGCAGTATTTT.

This clonotype was recorded at least ten times. The CDR3 DNA is TGTGCCAGCAGCTTAACACAGGCGCCCTACAATGAGCAGTTCTTC. Protein: CASSLTQAPYNEQFF. This chain connects TRBV7-3 to TRBJ2-1; TRBD1 might be the D (5 bases). Germline CDR1 SGHTA, CDR2 FQGTGA. CDR3 length: 15 residues. Trimming removed 0 bases from V and 2 bases from J, with 8 bases in between.

Many counts were recorded for this clonotype. The chain carries TRBV29-1 and TRBJ2-6, with 7 bases lining up with TRBD1. The CDR3 has 14 amino acids. Germline values: CDR1 SQVTM, CDR2 ANQGSEA. Losses at the gene ends were 6 bases for V and 2 bases for J; bases not matched to a gene: 4. The CDR3 spells CSVGDRAGANVLTF. The DNA of the CDR3 is TGCAGCGTCGGTGACAGGGCTGGGGCCAACGTCCTGACTTTC.

This clonotype was observed at least ten times. This chain links TRBV11-2 with TRBJ1-1; D gene uncertain. Germline values: CDR1 SGHAT, CDR2 FQNNGV. Trimming shortened V by 3 bases and J by 0 bases, and 17 bases separated the two germline ends. The CDR3 is 17 amino acids. In nucleotides, the CDR3 is TGTGCCAGCAGCTTTTTGGGCATACCTTCCATGAACACTGAAGCTTTCTTT. Amino acid sequence: CASSFLGIPSMNTEAFF. The complete variable domain, with remaining parts taken from reference TRBV11-2 and TRBJ1-1, reads EAGVAQSPRYKIIEKRQSVAFWCNPISGHATLYWYQQILGQGPKLLIQFQNNGVVDDSQLPKDRFSAERLKGVDSTLKIQPAKLEDSAVYLCASSFLGIPSMNTEAFFGQGTRLTVV.

This clonotype was seen many times. This rearrangement joins TRBV20-1 to TRBJ2-2; 9 bases line up with TRBD1. The junction had 7 bases not matched to a gene; V was cut back by 6 bases and J by 2 bases. This CDR3 is 15 amino acids long. Germline V CDR1 and CDR2: DFQATT, SNEGSKA (reference sequence). The DNA of the CDR3 is TGCAGTGCCCCTCGACAGGGGGACAACACCGGGGAGCTGTTTTTT. It translates to CSAPRQGDNTGELFF.

The V and J genes are TRBV7-2 and TRBJ2-2, with D possibly matching TRBD1 (6 bases). Trimming cost V 1 base and J 4 bases, with 10 bases left between them. The CDR3 has 15 residues. The germline V gene encodes CDR1 SGHTA and CDR2 FQGNSA. The CDR3 nucleotides are TGTGCCAGCAGCTTAGGGGACATGGCCACCGGGGAGCTGTTTTTT. The encoded protein is CASSLGDMATGELFF.

This clonotype was picked up a small number of times. The V and J genes are TRBV3-1 and TRBJ2-7; 8 bases match TRBD1. The germline CDR1 and CDR2 sequences are LGHDT and YNNKEL (reference sequence). The CDR3 runs 11 residues. V dropped 3 bases and J dropped 9; count of bases not matched to a gene: 1. DNA of the CDR3: TGTGCCAGCAGCCAGACAGGGGCGCAGTACTTC. Translated, it gives CASSQTGAQYF.

In this sample, this clonotype turned up many times. The chain uses TRBV19 and TRBJ1-5; D gene ambiguous. CDR3 size: 13 residues. V was cut by 5 bases and J by 3 bases, with 8 bases left in between. Germline V CDR1 and CDR2: LNHDA, SQIVND (reference sequence). CDR3 sequence: CASSATTNQPQHF. The CDR3 bases are TGTGCCAGTAGTGCCACGACCAATCAGCCCCAGCATTTT.

The chain carries TRBV6-5 and TRBJ2-1; 11 bases align to TRBD2. With V trimmed by 0 bases and J by 0 bases, 7 bases remained unmatched. The CDR3 is 19 amino acids. CDR1 and CDR2 from the germline V gene are MNHEY and SVGAGI. CDR3 in DNA: TGTGCCAGCAGTTACTCCGTGGCTAGCGGGGGGAGCTCCTACAATGAGCAGTTCTTC. Its protein is CASSYSVASGGSSYNEQFF.

By share, this clonotype ranks as medium-sized. The chain has TRBV12-5 and TRBJ2-7, with D tentatively TRBD1 or TRBD2 (5 bases each). V gave up 6 bases and J gave up 7 bases, with 19 bases separating them. Germline CDR1 is LGHNT and CDR2 is FRNRAP. The CDR3 covers 14 residues. The CDR3 reads CASGPGAGPGEQYF. Written as DNA, the CDR3 is TGTGCTAGTGGCCCTGGGGCAGGGCCGGGGGAGCAGTACTTC.

This clonotype was seen more than once but under ten times. The rearrangement joins TRBV30 to TRBJ1-1, with a tentative D call TRBD1 (5 bases). Trimming pared 8 bases from V and 0 bases from J, leaving 10 bases between. CDR1 GTSNPN and CDR2 SVGIG come from the germline V gene (reference sequence). This CDR3 contains 12 residues. The CDR3 DNA reads TGTGCCGGCAGGGCACTGAACACTGAAGCTTTCTTT. It is translated as CAGRALNTEAFF.

This clonotype was recorded many times. The chain employs TRBV18 and TRBJ2-7; either TRBD1 or TRBD2 may fit D (5 bases each). Trimming removed 3 bases from V and 0 bases from J, with 9 bases in between. This CDR3 has 14 amino acids. Per germline, CDR1 KGHSH and CDR2 LQKENI. CDR3 protein: CASSPAGSSYEQYF. In DNA, the CDR3 is TGTGCCAGCTCACCCGCAGGGAGCTCCTACGAGCAGTACTTC.

This clonotype was detected a few times. This CDR3 is CASKPGTAFPDEQYF. DNA for the CDR3: TGTGCCAGCAAACCCGGGACTGCGTTCCCCGACGAGCAGTACTTC. The chain has TRBV6-5 and TRBJ2-7; D may be TRBD2 (6 bases). Trimming took 7 bases from V and 5 from J, leaving 21 bases between them. CDR1 and CDR2 (germline): MNHEY, SVGAGI. The CDR3 loop spans 15 amino acids.

This clonotype was observed at least ten times. The V and J genes are TRBV12-3 or TRBV12-4 and TRBJ2-2; 7 bases agree with TRBD2. The CDR3 contains 20 residues. With 8 bases clipped from V and 7 bases from J, the junction kept 28 bases outside the gene matches. The CDR3 sequence: CASREDLGTQASGSNGELFF. CDR3 in DNA: TGTGCCAGCCGTGAGGATCTGGGAACCCAGGCTAGCGGCTCAAACGGGGAGCTGTTTTTT.

At least ten counts were recorded for this clonotype. The chain joins TRBV5-6 to TRBJ1-1, with D maybe TRBD1 (6 bases). The V gene's germline CDR1 is SGHDT and CDR2 YYEEEE. The CDR3 spans 13 residues. V dropped 5 bases and J dropped 8 bases, with 16 bases sitting between them. The CDR3 coding sequence is TGTGCCAGCAGTCTCGGGGGGCCACGCGAAGCTTTCTTT. This codes for CASSLGGPREAFF.

Ten or more counts support this clonotype. This rearrangement joins TRBV19 to TRBJ1-2, with 7 bases aligning to TRBD1. CDR1 LNHDA and CDR2 SQIVND come from the germline V gene (reference sequence). The CDR3 runs 18 residues. The trim removed 5 bases at V and 4 bases at J, leaving 19 bases unmatched. The CDR3 DNA sequence: TGTGCCAGTAGTCTACCAGGACAGGTCGGCAGTAACATCTATGGCTACACCTTC. Its translation is CASSLPGQVGSNIYGYTF. The variable domain in full, completed from reference TRBV19 and TRBJ1-2, reads DGGITQSPKYLFRKEGQNVTLSCEQNLNHDAMYWYRQDPGQGLRLIYYSQIVNDFQKGDIAEGYSVSREKKESFPLTVTSAQKNPTAFYLCASSLPGQVGSNIYGYTFGSGTRLTVV.

This clonotype came up many times. V and J are TRBV6-1 and TRBJ1-4, with 7 bases lining up with TRBD1. With 7 bases clipped from V and 3 bases from J, the junction kept 8 bases outside the gene matches. Germline V gene data show CDR1 as MNHNS and CDR2 as SASEGT. This CDR3 spans 15 amino acids. The CDR3 nucleotides read TGTGCCAGCAAAGGGGGCGCCGCTTCTAATGAAAAACTGTTTTTT. Encoded protein: CASKGGAASNEKLFF.